This TCR beta chain was profiled in a study of blood T cell repertoires in COVID-19. Background on the study: Samples taken during acute and convalescent COVID-19 were collected in the United States, Italy and Spain. In each case, the material was cDNA or gDNA derived from T cells, B-cell-depleted T cells, or PBMCs.

Measured with immunoSEQ multiplex PCR; TCRdb has only the in-frame clones, and not every one. This table holds approximately 140,000 clones, roughly four fifths found once. The germline V and J ends were trimmed by 3 bases and 5 bases, with 7 bases remaining between them. The CDR3 loop spans 12 amino acids. Germline CDR1 reads LNHNV; CDR2 reads YYDKDF (reference sequence). The V gene is TRBV15, the J gene TRBJ1-1; D gene uncertain. The sequence was collected from a human donor with acute or convalescent COVID-19. The donor label of this sample is uncertain. Input material: peripheral blood. The DNA of the CDR3 is TGTGCCACCAGCAGCGGGGTGACTGAAGCTTTCTTT. Protein: CATSSGVTEAFF.